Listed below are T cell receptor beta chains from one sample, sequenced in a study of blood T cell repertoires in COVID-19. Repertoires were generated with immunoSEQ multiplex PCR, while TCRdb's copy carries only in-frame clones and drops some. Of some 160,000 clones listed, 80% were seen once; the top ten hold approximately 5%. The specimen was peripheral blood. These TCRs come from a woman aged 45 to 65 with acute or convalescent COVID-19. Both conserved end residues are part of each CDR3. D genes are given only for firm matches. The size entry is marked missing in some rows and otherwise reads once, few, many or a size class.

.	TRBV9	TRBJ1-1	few	CASSVIAGGGGEAFF	TGTGCCAGCAGCGTAATCGCCGGGGGGGGCGGTGAAGCTTTCTTT
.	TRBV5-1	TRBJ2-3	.	CASSWGGGSDPWYF	.
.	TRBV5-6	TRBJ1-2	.	CASSVDLSGYYGYTF	TGTGCCAGCAGTGTTGACCTGTCGGGATACTATGGCTACACCTTC
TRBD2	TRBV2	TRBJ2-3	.	CASQRGGDTQYF	TGTGCCAGCCAGCGGGGGGGGGATACGCAGTATTTT
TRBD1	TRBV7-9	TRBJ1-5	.	CASSLEGAGVQPQHF	TGTGCCAGCAGCTTAGAGGGGGCAGGGGTTCAGCCCCAGCATTTT
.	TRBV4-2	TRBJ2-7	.	CASSPQGNEQYF	TGTGCCAGCAGCCCCCAGGGGAACGAGCAGTACTTC
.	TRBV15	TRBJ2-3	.	CATSRVLEPSTDTQYF	TGTGCCACCAGCAGAGTACTAGAGCCCAGCACAGATACGCAGTATTTT
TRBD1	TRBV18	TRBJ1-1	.	CASSPGTGSPEAFF	TGTGCCAGCTCGCCGGGGACAGGGAGTCCTGAAGCTTTCTTT
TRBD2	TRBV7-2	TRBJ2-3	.	CASSSQRGGRGTDTQYF	TGTGCCAGCAGTTCCCAGCGGGGGGGCCGGGGCACAGATACGCAGTATTTT
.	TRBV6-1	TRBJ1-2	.	CASSENKGRGHTF	TGTGCCAGCAGTGAAAACAAGGGCAGGGGCCACACCTTC
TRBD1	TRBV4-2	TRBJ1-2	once	CASSQASRQGTYGYTF	TGTGCCAGCAGCCAAGCCAGTCGACAGGGGACCTATGGCTACACCTTC